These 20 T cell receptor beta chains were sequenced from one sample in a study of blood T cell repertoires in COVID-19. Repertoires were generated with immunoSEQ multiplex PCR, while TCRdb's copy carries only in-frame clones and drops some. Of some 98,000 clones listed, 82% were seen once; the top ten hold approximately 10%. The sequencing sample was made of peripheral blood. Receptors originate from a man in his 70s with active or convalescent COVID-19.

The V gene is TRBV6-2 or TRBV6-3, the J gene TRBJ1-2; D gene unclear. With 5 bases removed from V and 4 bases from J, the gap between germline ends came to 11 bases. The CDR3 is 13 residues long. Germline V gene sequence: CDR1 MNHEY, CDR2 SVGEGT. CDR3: CASSAPEAYGYTF. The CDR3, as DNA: TGTGCCAGCAGTGCCCCAGAGGCCTATGGCTACACCTTC.

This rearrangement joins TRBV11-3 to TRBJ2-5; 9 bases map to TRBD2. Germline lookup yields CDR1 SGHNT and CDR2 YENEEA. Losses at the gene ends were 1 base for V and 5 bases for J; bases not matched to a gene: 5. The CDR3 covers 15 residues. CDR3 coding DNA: TGTGCCAGCAGCTTAGGGGGACTAGCTGTGGAGACCCAGTACTTC. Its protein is CASSLGGLAVETQYF.

The CDR3 here is CASRLAGGPTQYF. CDR3 sequence (DNA): TGTGCCAGCAGACTAGCGGGGGGGCCTACGCAGTATTTT. The chain employs TRBV12-3 or TRBV12-4 and TRBJ2-3; 13 nucleotides align to TRBD2. This CDR3 is built from 13 residues. With V trimmed by 6 bases and J by 8 bases, 2 bases remained unmatched.

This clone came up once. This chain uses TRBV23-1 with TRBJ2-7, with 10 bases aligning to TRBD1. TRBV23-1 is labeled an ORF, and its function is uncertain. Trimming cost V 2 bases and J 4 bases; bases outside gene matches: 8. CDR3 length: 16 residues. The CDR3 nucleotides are TGCGCCAGCAGTCAAATGGGAGACAGGGGGCAATACGAGCAGTACTTC. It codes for CASSQMGDRGQYEQYF.

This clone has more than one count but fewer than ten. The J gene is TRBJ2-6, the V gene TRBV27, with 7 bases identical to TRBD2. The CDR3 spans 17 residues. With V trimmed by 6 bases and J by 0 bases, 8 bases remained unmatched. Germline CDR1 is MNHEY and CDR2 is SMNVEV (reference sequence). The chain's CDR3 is CASRFGGGTSGANVLTF. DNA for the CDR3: TGTGCCAGCAGGTTTGGGGGGGGGACCTCTGGGGCCAACGTCCTGACTTTC.

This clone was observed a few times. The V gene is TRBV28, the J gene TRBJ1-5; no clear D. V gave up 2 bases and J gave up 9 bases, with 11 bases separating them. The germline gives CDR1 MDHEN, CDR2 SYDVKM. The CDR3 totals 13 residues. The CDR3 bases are TGTGCCAGCAGTTTAGAGACTCGTCGGCCCCAGCATTTT. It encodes CASSLETRRPQHF.

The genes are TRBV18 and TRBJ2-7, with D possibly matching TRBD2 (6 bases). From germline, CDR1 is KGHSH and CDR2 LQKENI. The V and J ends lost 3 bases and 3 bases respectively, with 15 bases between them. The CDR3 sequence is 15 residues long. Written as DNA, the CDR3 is TGTGCCAGCTCACCGGGGCGGGGTGGAATCTACGAGCAGTACTTC. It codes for CASSPGRGGIYEQYF.

The DNA for the CDR3 is TGTGCCAGCAGCTTAGCGGCAGGGGGTAATGAAAAACTGTTTTTT. Its protein is CASSLAAGGNEKLFF. V usage is TRBV7-6 and J usage is TRBJ1-4, with TRBD1 identical over 7 bases. Unmatched junction bases numbered 2, after V lost 0 bases and J lost 4 bases. The CDR3 consists of 15 residues. Germline V CDR1 and CDR2: SGHVS, FNYEAQ.

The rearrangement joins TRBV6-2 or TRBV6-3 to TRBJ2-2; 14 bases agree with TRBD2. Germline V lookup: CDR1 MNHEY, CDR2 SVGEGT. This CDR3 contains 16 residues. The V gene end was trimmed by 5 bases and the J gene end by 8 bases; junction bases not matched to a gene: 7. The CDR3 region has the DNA TGTGCCAGCAGTCGAAGGACTAGCGGGGGGCCTGGGGAGCTGTTTTTT. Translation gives CASSRRTSGGPGELFF.

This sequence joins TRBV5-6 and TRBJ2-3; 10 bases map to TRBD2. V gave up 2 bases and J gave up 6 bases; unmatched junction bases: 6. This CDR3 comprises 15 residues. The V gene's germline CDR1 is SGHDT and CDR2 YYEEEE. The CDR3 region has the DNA TGTGCCAGCAGCTTCCGGCTAGCGGGGGCTGATACGCAGTATTTT. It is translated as CASSFRLAGADTQYF.

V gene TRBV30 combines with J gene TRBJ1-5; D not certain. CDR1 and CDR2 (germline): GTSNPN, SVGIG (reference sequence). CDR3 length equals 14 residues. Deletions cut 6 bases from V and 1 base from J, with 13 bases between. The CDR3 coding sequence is TGTGCCTGCTCAGAGGGAGGGAGCAATCAGCCCCAGCATTTT. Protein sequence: CACSEGGSNQPQHF.

This CDR3 is CASSYFPGGLDTQYF. For the CDR3, the DNA is TGTGCCAGCAGTTATTTTCCAGGGGGCCTTGATACGCAGTATTTT. The chain is built from TRBV6-6 and TRBJ2-3; 8 nucleotides line up with TRBD1. J lost 6 bases, V lost 3 bases, and 8 bases had no gene match. Germline CDR1 reads MNHNY; CDR2 reads SVGAGI (reference sequence). The CDR3 has 15 amino acids.

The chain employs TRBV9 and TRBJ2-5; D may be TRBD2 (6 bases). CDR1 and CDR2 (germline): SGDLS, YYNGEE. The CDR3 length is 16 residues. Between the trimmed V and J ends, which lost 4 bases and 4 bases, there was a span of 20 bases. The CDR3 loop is CASSPRPGTRPETQYF. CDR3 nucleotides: TGTGCCAGCAGCCCCCGGCCCGGGACTCGCCCAGAGACCCAGTACTTC.

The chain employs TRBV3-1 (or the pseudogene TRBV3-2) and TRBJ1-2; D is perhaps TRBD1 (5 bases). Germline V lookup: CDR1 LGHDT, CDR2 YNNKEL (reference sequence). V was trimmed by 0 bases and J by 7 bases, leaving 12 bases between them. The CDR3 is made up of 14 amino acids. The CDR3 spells CASSQDHQGSGYTF. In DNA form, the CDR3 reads TGTGCCAGCAGCCAAGACCACCAGGGAAGTGGCTACACCTTC.

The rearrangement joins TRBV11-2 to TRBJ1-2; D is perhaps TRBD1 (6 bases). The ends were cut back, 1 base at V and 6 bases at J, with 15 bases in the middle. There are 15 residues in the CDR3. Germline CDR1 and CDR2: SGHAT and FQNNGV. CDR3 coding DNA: TGTGCCAGCAGCTTAGCAGCGGGGGGCGCAAATGGCTACACCTTC. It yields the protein CASSLAAGGANGYTF.

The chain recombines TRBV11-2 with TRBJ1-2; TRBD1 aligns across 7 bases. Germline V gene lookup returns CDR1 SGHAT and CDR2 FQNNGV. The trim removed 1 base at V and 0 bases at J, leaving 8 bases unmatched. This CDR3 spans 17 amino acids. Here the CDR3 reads CASSLGNRGKANYGYTF. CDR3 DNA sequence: TGTGCCAGCAGCTTAGGAAACAGGGGTAAAGCTAACTATGGCTACACCTTC.

The CDR3 coding sequence is TGTGCCAGCAGCTTAGATGTCTCGGTGGAGACCCAGTACTTC. Translated: CASSLDVSVETQYF. This rearrangement joins TRBV7-6 to TRBJ2-5, with unresolved D. There are 14 residues in the CDR3. Trimming pared 1 base from V and 5 bases from J, leaving 11 bases between. Germline lookup yields CDR1 SGHVS and CDR2 FNYEAQ.

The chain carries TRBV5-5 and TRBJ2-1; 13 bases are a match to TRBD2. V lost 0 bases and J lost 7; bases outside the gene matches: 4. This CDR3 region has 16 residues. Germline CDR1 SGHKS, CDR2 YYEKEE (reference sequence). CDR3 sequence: CASSLGTSGGFNEQFF. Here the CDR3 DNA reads TGTGCCAGCAGCTTGGGGACTAGCGGGGGTTTTAATGAGCAGTTCTTC. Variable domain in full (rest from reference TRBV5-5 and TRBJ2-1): DAGVTQSPTHLIKTRGQQVTLRCSPISGHKSVSWYQQVLGQGPQFIFQYYEKEERGRGNFPDRFSARQFPNYSSELNVNALLLGDSALYLCASSLGTSGGFNEQFFGPGTRLTVL.

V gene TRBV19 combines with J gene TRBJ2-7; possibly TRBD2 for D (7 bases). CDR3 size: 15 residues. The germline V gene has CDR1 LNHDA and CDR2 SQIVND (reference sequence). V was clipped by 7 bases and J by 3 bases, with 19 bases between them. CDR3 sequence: CASMSGASGFYEQYF. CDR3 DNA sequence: TGTGCCAGTATGTCGGGGGCTAGCGGTTTCTACGAGCAGTACTTC.

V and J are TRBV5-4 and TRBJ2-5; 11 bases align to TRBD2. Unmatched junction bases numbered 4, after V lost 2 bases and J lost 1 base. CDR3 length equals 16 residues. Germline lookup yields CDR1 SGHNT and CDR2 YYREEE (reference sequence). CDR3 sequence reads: CASSFKTSGAQETQYF. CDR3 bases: TGTGCCAGCAGCTTCAAGACTAGCGGGGCCCAAGAGACCCAGTACTTC.